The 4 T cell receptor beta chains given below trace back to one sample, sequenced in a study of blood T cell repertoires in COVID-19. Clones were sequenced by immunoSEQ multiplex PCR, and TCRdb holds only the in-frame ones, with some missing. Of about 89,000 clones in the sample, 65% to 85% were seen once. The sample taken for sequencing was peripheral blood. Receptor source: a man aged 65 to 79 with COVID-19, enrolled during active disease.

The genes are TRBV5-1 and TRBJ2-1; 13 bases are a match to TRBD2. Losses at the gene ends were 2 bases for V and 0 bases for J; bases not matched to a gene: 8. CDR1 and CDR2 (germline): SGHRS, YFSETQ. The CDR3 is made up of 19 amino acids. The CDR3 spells CASSFKGLAGTSSYNEQFF. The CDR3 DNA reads TGCGCCAGCAGCTTTAAGGGACTAGCGGGAACCAGCTCCTACAATGAGCAGTTCTTC.

CDR3: CASSAGRGANYGYTF. As DNA, the CDR3 is TGTGCCAGCAGCGCCGGGCGGGGGGCTAACTATGGCTACACCTTC. The V and J genes are TRBV9 and TRBJ1-2, with TRBD1 as a possible D gene (5 bases). The V and J ends lost 3 bases and 0 bases respectively, with 12 bases between them. CDR3 length: 15 amino acids. The V gene's germline CDR1 is SGDLS and CDR2 YYNGEE.

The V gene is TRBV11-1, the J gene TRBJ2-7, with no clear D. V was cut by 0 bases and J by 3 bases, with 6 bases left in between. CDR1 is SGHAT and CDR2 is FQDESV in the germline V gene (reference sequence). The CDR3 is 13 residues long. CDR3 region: CASSLAQSYEQYF. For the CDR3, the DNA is TGTGCCAGCAGCTTAGCACAGAGCTACGAGCAGTACTTC.

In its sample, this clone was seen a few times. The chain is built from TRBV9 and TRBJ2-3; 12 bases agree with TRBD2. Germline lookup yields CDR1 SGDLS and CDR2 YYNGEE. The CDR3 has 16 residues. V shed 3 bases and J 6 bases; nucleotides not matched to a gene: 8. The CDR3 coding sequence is TGTGCCAGCAGCGAACTGACTAGCGGGAGTACGGATACGCAGTATTTT. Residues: CASSELTSGSTDTQYF.